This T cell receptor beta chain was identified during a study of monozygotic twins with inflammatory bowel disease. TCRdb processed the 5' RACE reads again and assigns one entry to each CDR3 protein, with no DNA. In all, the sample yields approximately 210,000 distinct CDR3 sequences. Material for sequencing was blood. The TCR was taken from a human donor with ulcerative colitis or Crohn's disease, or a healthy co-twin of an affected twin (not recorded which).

CDR3 loop: CASSEGLGLGEQYF. The genes are TRBV25-1 and TRBJ2-7; TCRdb returns TRBD2, unconfirmable since there is no DNA. Germline V lookup: CDR1 MGHDK, CDR2 SYGVNS. This CDR3 region has 14 residues.